Below, 31 T cell receptor beta chains from the same sample are listed, as sequenced in a study of shared clonotypes between healthy human individuals (dated by TCRdb to 2018 to 2020). The library came from the immunoSEQ multiplex PCR assay. TCRdb's version of the immuneACCESS table is confined to in-frame rearrangements and falls short of the full clone set. An unresolved V gene accounts for under half of the shortfall where checked; the remainder is of unknown origin. Here the sample has 2 million to 2.5 million clones; 85% to 95% occur a single time. 0.39% of the sample comes from the top ten. Input material: naive CD4+ T cells from PBMCs. The cell subset or site label, as the study defines it: CD45RA+ positively selected. The receptors here all came from a man between 18 and 29 years old in good health. Some clones in this sample may be carry-over from other donors' samples.

This sequence joins TRBV5-1 and TRBJ2-7, with 10 nucleotides matching TRBD1. CDR1 SGHRS and CDR2 YFSETQ come from the germline V gene. J was trimmed by 6 bases and V by 4 bases; bases with no gene match: 10. The CDR3 length is 15 residues. CDR3 bases: TGCGCCAGCAGCCCAATTGCCGGGACAGGGGCCGAGCAGTACTTC. It translates to CASSPIAGTGAEQYF.

The count of this clone is one. The J gene is TRBJ2-5, the V gene TRBV27, with D uncertain. CDR3 length: 16 residues. Germline V gene sequence: CDR1 MNHEY, CDR2 SMNVEV (reference sequence). V lost 5 bases and J lost 2, with 18 bases in between. The CDR3 sequence: CASSALSMYPQETQYF. In DNA form, the CDR3 reads TGTGCCAGCAGTGCCCTTAGTATGTACCCTCAAGAGACCCAGTACTTC.

The rearrangement links TRBV5-1 to TRBJ2-1; D perhaps matches TRBD2 (6 bases). V gave up 9 bases and J gave up 7 bases, with 17 bases separating them. Germline lookup yields CDR1 SGHRS and CDR2 YFSETQ. The CDR3 covers 13 residues. The CDR3 here is CATAVDYMNEQFF. The CDR3 DNA is TGCGCCACGGCGGTGGACTACATGAATGAGCAGTTCTTC.

CDR3 coding DNA: TGTGCCAGCAGCTTATTGGGACAGGGGTCAGATACGCAGTATTTT. This translates into CASSLLGQGSDTQYF. The chain has TRBV7-2 and TRBJ2-3, with 10 bases that match TRBD1. The CDR3 totals 15 residues. V trimming: 2 bases; J trimming: 4 bases; junction bases outside the gene matches: 3. Germline lookup yields CDR1 SGHTA and CDR2 FQGNSA.

The chain carries TRBV7-2 and TRBJ2-3; D call uncertain. Between the trimmed V and J ends, which lost 4 bases and 8 bases, there was a span of 7 bases. The CDR3 runs to 11 residues. Germline CDR1 reads SGHTA; CDR2 reads FQGNSA. CDR3 DNA: TGTGCCAGCAGCTCAACGGGTACGCAGTATTTT. Protein sequence: CASSSTGTQYF. The whole variable domain, remainder taken from reference TRBV7-2 and TRBJ2-3, is GAGVSQSPSNKVTEKGKDVELRCDPISGHTALYWYRQSLGQGLEFLIYFQGNSAPDKSGLPSDRFSAERTGGSVSTLTIQRTQQEDSAVYLCASSSTGTQYFGPGTRLTVL.

This rearrangement joins TRBV5-1 to TRBJ2-7, with 10 bases aligning to TRBD1. V was clipped by 4 bases and J by 7 bases; unmatched bases: 11. The CDR3 is 15 amino acids. Germline V gene data show CDR1 as SGHRS and CDR2 as YFSETQ. The CDR3: CASSKDRGYLEEQYF. For the CDR3, the DNA is TGCGCCAGCAGCAAGGACAGGGGGTATCTGGAGGAGCAGTACTTC.

The chain has TRBV7-9 and TRBJ2-1; 9 bases align to TRBD1. The CDR3 spans 15 residues. J gave up 5 bases and V 3 bases, and 5 bases lay outside the gene matches. CDR1 is SEHNR, CDR2 FQNEAQ, per germline (reference sequence). Written as DNA, the CDR3 is TGTGCCAGCAGCTTGGGACAGGGCGTCGACAATGAGCAGTTCTTC. Residues: CASSLGQGVDNEQFF.

This CDR3 reads CASSLQGALSGANVLTF. The CDR3 region has the DNA TGTGCCAGCTCACTACAGGGGGCGCTCTCTGGGGCCAACGTCCTGACTTTC. This chain joins TRBV18 and TRBJ2-6, with 9 bases matching TRBD1. The CDR3 runs to 17 residues. Germline V CDR1 and CDR2: KGHSH, LQKENI. V lost 4 bases and J lost 0; bases outside the gene matches: 4.

The rearrangement links TRBV11-2 to TRBJ2-7; TRBD2 matches 7 bases. J lost 3 bases, V lost 3 bases, and 14 bases had no gene match. Germline V gene sequence: CDR1 SGHAT, CDR2 FQNNGV. This CDR3 region has 17 residues. DNA for the CDR3: TGTGCCAGCAGCTTCACGGGAACCGGGACTATCAGCTACGAGCAGTACTTC. It translates to CASSFTGTGTISYEQYF. The whole variable domain, filled in from reference TRBV11-2 and TRBJ2-7, reads EAGVAQSPRYKIIEKRQSVAFWCNPISGHATLYWYQQILGQGPKLLIQFQNNGVVDDSQLPKDRFSAERLKGVDSTLKIQPAKLEDSAVYLCASSFTGTGTISYEQYFGPGTRLTVT.

The chain employs TRBV11-1 and TRBJ2-5; no firm D call. V was clipped by 4 bases and J by 2 bases, with 14 bases between them. CDR1 SGHAT and CDR2 FQDESV come from the germline V gene (reference sequence). The CDR3 sequence is 15 residues long. The DNA for the CDR3 is TGTGCCAGCAGCTCACGGCGGACCTCACAAGAGACCCAGTACTTC. Protein sequence: CASSSRRTSQETQYF.

In this sample, this clone turned up once. V usage is TRBV28 and J usage is TRBJ2-1; no clear D. The ends were cut back, 1 base at V and 11 bases at J, with 15 bases in the middle. Germline V gene data show CDR1 as MDHEN and CDR2 as SYDVKM. The CDR3 runs 14 residues. CDR3 amino acids: CASSLSPAPRKQFF. The CDR3 nucleotides read TGTGCCAGCAGTTTATCTCCAGCCCCGCGGAAGCAGTTCTTC.

This chain links TRBV5-4 with TRBJ1-2; D possibly corresponds to TRBD1 (5 bases). Trimming removed 6 bases from V and 5 bases from J, with 14 bases in between. The CDR3 contains 13 residues. The germline V gene has CDR1 SGHNT and CDR2 YYREEE (reference sequence). CDR3 in DNA: TGTGCCAGCACTCGGGGGGGGAAATATGGCTACACCTTC. Residues: CASTRGGKYGYTF. The variable domain in full, with the rest retrieved from reference TRBV5-4 and TRBJ1-2, is ETGVTQSPTHLIKTRGQQVTLRCSSQSGHNTVSWYQQALGQGPQFIFQYYREEENGRGNFPPRFSGLQFPNYSSELNVNALELDDSALYLCASTRGGKYGYTFGSGTRLTVV.

This rearrangement joins TRBV4-3 to TRBJ2-7; 7 positions agree with TRBD1. V trimming: 1 base; J trimming: 3 bases; junction bases outside the gene matches: 6. The CDR3 has 15 amino acids. Germline values: CDR1 LGHNA, CDR2 YSLEER. The CDR3 sequence: CASSQGQGTGYEQYF. CDR3 bases: TGCGCCAGCAGCCAAGGACAGGGAACAGGCTACGAGCAGTACTTC.

Of note for this clone: The same CDR3 can be traced to other DNA sequences in this sample. The V and J genes are TRBV10-1 and TRBJ2-5, with D possibly matching TRBD1 (6 bases). Germline lookup yields CDR1 WNHNN and CDR2 SYGVQD (reference sequence). This CDR3 region has 14 residues. The germline V and J ends were trimmed by 0 bases and 2 bases, with 7 bases remaining between them. The CDR3, as DNA: TGCGCCAGCAGTGAGTCAGGGGGACAAGAGACCCAGTACTTC. This gives the protein CASSESGGQETQYF.

This rearrangement joins TRBV2 to TRBJ2-7, with D perhaps matching TRBD2 (6 bases). The CDR3 is 13 amino acids. Trimming pared 6 bases from V and 5 bases from J, leaving 14 bases between. CDR1 is SNHLY, CDR2 FYNNEI, per germline. In DNA form, the CDR3 reads TGTGCCAGCAGCGTCGGGGGAATCAACGAGCAGTACTTC. It yields the protein CASSVGGINEQYF. Looking up the rest from reference TRBV2 and TRBJ2-7 gives the full variable domain: EPEVTQTPSHQVTQMGQEVILRCVPISNHLYFYWYRQILGQKVEFLVSFYNNEISEKSEIFDDQFSVERPDGSNFTLKIRSTKLEDSAMYFCASSVGGINEQYFGPGTRLTVT.

The J gene is TRBJ1-2, the V gene TRBV28, with D hard to call. The V end was cut by 1 base, the J end by 8 bases, with 8 bases between. Germline V gene lookup returns CDR1 MDHEN and CDR2 SYDVKM. The CDR3 is 12 residues long. Here the CDR3 DNA reads TGTGCCAGCAGTTTATTTCCCGGCGGCTACACCTTC. Translation gives CASSLFPGGYTF.

The chain couples TRBV5-1 to TRBJ2-1; 12 bases are shared with TRBD2. This CDR3 is built from 15 residues. CDR1 is SGHRS, CDR2 YFSETQ, per germline. Germline trimming cut 4 bases from V and 5 bases from J; bases unmatched to any gene: 4. The CDR3 bases are TGCGCCAGCAGCCCTCTAGCGGGGGGGCACAATGAGCAGTTCTTC. Amino acid sequence: CASSPLAGGHNEQFF.

The chain carries TRBV4-1 and TRBJ2-7; 12 bases match TRBD2. The CDR3 runs to 17 residues. Germline V gene data show CDR1 as MGHRA and CDR2 as YSYEKL. J gave up 3 bases and V 1 base, and 7 bases lay outside the gene matches. The CDR3 DNA follows: TGCGCCAGCAGCCAAGCGGCGACTAGCGGGAGTAACTACGAGCAGTACTTC. This codes for CASSQAATSGSNYEQYF.

The CDR3 sequence: CSVSPLLAGPEGELFF. CDR3 nucleotide sequence: TGCAGCGTGTCCCCTCTGCTAGCGGGTCCCGAGGGGGAGCTGTTTTTT. This chain links TRBV29-1 with TRBJ2-2, with 8 bases fitting TRBD2. There are 16 residues in the CDR3. CDR1 and CDR2 (germline): SQVTM, ANQGSEA. Germline trimming cut 6 bases from V and 8 bases from J; bases unmatched to any gene: 17.

In its sample, this clone was seen once. The rearrangement links TRBV12-2 to TRBJ2-3; the listed D gene, TRBD2, was not tested against the DNA. TRBV12-2 is noted as a pseudogene. CDR3 size: 17 residues. CDR3 in DNA: TGTGCAAGTCGCTTTGACTACCTGCGGGAGGGTGGAGATACGCAGTATTTT. The encoded protein is CASRFDYLREGGDTQYF.

Concerning this clone: This sample also contains other DNA sequences that code for the same CDR3. The V gene is TRBV28, the J gene TRBJ2-2, with 9 bases that match TRBD2. The CDR3 loop spans 14 amino acids. V gave up 4 bases and J gave up 5 bases; unmatched junction bases: 2. Germline V gene sequence: CDR1 MDHEN, CDR2 SYDVKM. CDR3 DNA sequence: TGTGCCAGCAGTTCCGCGGGGGGGACCGGGGAGCTGTTTTTT. It is translated as CASSSAGGTGELFF.

This chain joins TRBV5-1 and TRBJ1-4; TRBD1 matches 9 bases. Germline CDR1 and CDR2: SGHRS and YFSETQ. J gave up 8 bases and V 4 bases, and 9 bases lay outside the gene matches. The CDR3 contains 15 residues. The CDR3 DNA is TGCGCCAGCAGCCTAGGGACAGGGAAAGCGGAAAAACTGTTTTTT. Its protein product is CASSLGTGKAEKLFF.

CDR3 in amino acids: CSARGIWEQFF. CDR3 bases: TGCAGTGCTAGGGGCATTTGGGAGCAGTTCTTC. The chain has TRBV20-1 and TRBJ2-1; D gene unclear. Germline V lookup: CDR1 DFQATT, CDR2 SNEGSKA (reference sequence). Trimming stripped 3 bases from V and 10 bases from J, with 10 bases between. This CDR3 comprises 11 residues.

The rearrangement joins TRBV29-1 to TRBJ2-3, with D unresolved. This CDR3 is 13 amino acids long. Trimming stripped 7 bases from V and 5 bases from J, with 16 bases between. Germline CDR1 and CDR2: SQVTM and ANQGSEA. CDR3 residues: CSARGVFQDTQYF. The CDR3 coding sequence is TGCAGCGCCCGTGGGGTCTTCCAAGATACGCAGTATTTT.

The J gene is TRBJ2-1, the V gene TRBV28, with 8 nucleotides matching TRBD1. The germline V gene has CDR1 MDHEN and CDR2 SYDVKM. The CDR3 extends over 12 amino acids. V gave up 3 bases and J gave up 15 bases; unmatched junction bases: 7. The CDR3 nucleotides read TGTGCCAGCAGTTTTGAGGACAGGGTTCGGTTCTTC. It is translated as CASSFEDRVRFF.

The V and J genes are TRBV7-6 and TRBJ2-5; perhaps TRBD1 as D (6 bases). This CDR3 has 12 amino acids. Per the germline V gene, CDR1 is SGHVS and CDR2 is FNYEAQ. V dropped 8 bases and J dropped 1 base, with 8 bases sitting between them. The DNA of the CDR3 is TGTGCCAGCGGGGGCAGCCAAGAGACCCAGTACTTC. Its protein is CASGGSQETQYF.

This clone has just one count. Other DNA sequences in this sample translate to the same CDR3. The chain has TRBV5-1 and TRBJ1-1, with a weak D call TRBD1 (5 bases). V lost 3 bases, J lost 1 base, and 10 bases lay in between. Looked up from germline, CDR1 is SGHRS and CDR2 is YFSETQ. This CDR3 spans 14 amino acids. The CDR3 here is CASSSGTGNTEAFF. CDR3 coding DNA: TGCGCCAGCAGCTCGGGGACGGGGAACACTGAAGCTTTCTTT.

This clone was seen once. The chain is built from TRBV4-1 and TRBJ2-1; 7 nucleotides line up with TRBD1. This CDR3 has 14 residues. Germline lookup yields CDR1 MGHRA and CDR2 YSYEKL. Trimming removed 3 bases from V and 10 bases from J; junction bases left unmatched: 9. CDR3 nucleotide sequence: TGCGCCAGCAGCCAGTACCCGGGACAGCCAGAGCAGTTCTTC. Protein: CASSQYPGQPEQFF.

DNA for the CDR3: TGTGCCAGCAGCTTGCAGTCTGGCGGGAGTGGGGAGCAGTTCTTC. This sequence encodes CASSLQSGGSGEQFF. V usage is TRBV7-2 and J usage is TRBJ2-1, with TRBD2 identical over 7 bases. The CDR3 extends over 15 amino acids. Germline V gene data show CDR1 as SGHTA and CDR2 as FQGNSA. With V trimmed by 3 bases and J by 10 bases, 12 bases remained unmatched.

The rearrangement uses TRBV9 and TRBJ2-7; 8 positions match TRBD2. CDR1 is SGDLS, CDR2 YYNGEE, per germline. The CDR3 contains 14 residues. With V trimmed by 4 bases and J by 4 bases, 7 bases remained unmatched. CDR3 sequence: CASSRAGAGYEQYF. The CDR3, as DNA: TGTGCCAGCAGCCGAGCGGGGGCGGGGTACGAGCAGTACTTC.

The chain carries TRBV27 and TRBJ1-2; the D gene is possibly TRBD1 (5 bases). The germline V and J ends were trimmed by 5 bases and 10 bases, with 23 bases remaining between them. The CDR3 runs 15 residues. CDR1 and CDR2 from the germline V gene are MNHEY and SMNVEV (reference sequence). CDR3 sequence reads: CASSPHVRGNGVYTF. The CDR3, as DNA: TGTGCCAGCAGTCCCCATGTGCGGGGGAACGGCGTCTACACCTTC.